The next 27 T cell receptor beta chains were all read from a single sample in a study of cytomegalovirus exposure and HLA in healthy donors. Researchers ran the PCR with 60 Vbeta and 13 Jbeta primers. Assay: immunoSEQ multiplex PCR; the TCRdb copy retains only in-frame clones and omits some. The sample table sets out about 33,000 clones. Sequenced: PBMCs. Receptors were obtained from a man aged 35 to 55 in good health and CMV-seronegative.

The V gene is TRBV7-9, the J gene TRBJ2-3; weak D call: TRBD2 (6 bases). The CDR3 contains 13 residues. Germline V CDR1 and CDR2: SEHNR, FQNEAQ (reference sequence). Trimming removed 7 bases at V and 6 bases at J, with 14 bases between. The CDR3 loop reads CASTPSGWDTQYF. Written as DNA, the CDR3 is TGTGCCAGCACCCCGAGCGGGTGGGATACGCAGTATTTT.

The V gene is TRBV19, the J gene TRBJ1-5; D may be TRBD1 (5 bases). This CDR3 region has 16 residues. The V gene's germline CDR1 is LNHDA and CDR2 SQIVND (reference sequence). The V end lost 6 bases, the J end lost 3 bases, and 18 bases lay between the germline ends. CDR3 bases: TGTGCCAGTAGAGACGACCAGGGTATGAACAATCAGCCCCAGCATTTT. It specifies CASRDDQGMNNQPQHF.

The rearrangement links TRBV10-3 to TRBJ1-1, with 9 bases matching TRBD1. Per the germline V gene, CDR1 is ENHRY and CDR2 is SYGVKD. V shed 1 base, J shed 6 bases, and the junction held 3 bases outside the gene matches. This CDR3 is 14 amino acids long. The CDR3 sequence: CAISEYRGQAEAFF. The DNA of the CDR3 is TGTGCCATCAGTGAGTACAGGGGGCAAGCTGAAGCTTTCTTT.

The chain links TRBV6-5 to TRBJ1-1; possible D gene TRBD1, 6 bases. Trimming cost V 2 bases and J 5 bases, with 12 bases left between them. Per the germline V gene, CDR1 is MNHEY and CDR2 is SVGAGI. This CDR3 contains 14 residues. The CDR3 bases are TGTGCCAGCAGTTACGAGGGGGGGATAACTGAAGCTTTCTTT. Translation gives CASSYEGGITEAFF.

The chain couples TRBV20-1 to TRBJ1-5, with unresolved D. Germline V gene lookup returns CDR1 DFQATT and CDR2 SNEGSKA (reference sequence). This CDR3 region has 11 residues. CDR3 DNA: TGCAGAGAGCTGAGAAATCAGCCCCAGCATTTT. Amino acid sequence: CRELRNQPQHF.

The chain uses TRBV20-1 and TRBJ1-2; 8 bases agree with TRBD1. The CDR3 is made up of 11 amino acids. The V gene end was trimmed by 7 bases and the J gene end by 7 bases; junction bases not matched to a gene: 5. Germline CDR1 and CDR2: DFQATT and SNEGSKA (reference sequence). CDR3 loop: CSVTDRGGYTF. DNA for the CDR3: TGCAGTGTCACCGACAGGGGTGGCTACACCTTC.

V usage is TRBV6-5 and J usage is TRBJ1-1; TRBD1 matches at 7 bases. This CDR3 has 13 residues. V shed 2 bases, J shed 4 bases, and the junction held 1 base outside the gene matches. Germline-derived CDR1 and CDR2 are MNHEY and SVGAGI. The CDR3 nucleotides are TGTGCCAGCAGTTACCAGGGGGGCACTGAAGCTTTCTTT. Its protein product is CASSYQGGTEAFF.

The chain couples TRBV4-2 to TRBJ2-7; D is undetermined. The CDR3 totals 14 residues. Germline loops: CDR1 LGHNA, CDR2 YNFKEQ. Between the trimmed V and J ends, which lost 0 bases and 0 bases, there was a span of 6 bases. The CDR3 sequence is CASSQDESSYEQYF. CDR3 DNA: TGTGCCAGCAGCCAAGACGAGAGCTCCTACGAGCAGTACTTC.

The chain couples TRBV7-9 to TRBJ1-4; 9 nucleotides line up with TRBD1. Trimming removed 6 bases from V and 2 bases from J; junction bases left unmatched: 4. The CDR3 length is 15 residues. Germline V gene lookup returns CDR1 SEHNR and CDR2 FQNEAQ (reference sequence). CDR3: CASSNRGRTNEKLFF. The CDR3 DNA reads as TGTGCCAGCAGTAACAGGGGGCGTACTAATGAAAAACTGTTTTTT.

The chain has TRBV20-1 and TRBJ1-1; 7 bases agree with TRBD1. Looked up from germline, CDR1 is DFQATT and CDR2 is SNEGSKA (reference sequence). The CDR3 has 11 residues. The V and J ends lost 4 bases and 8 bases, in that order; junction bases with no gene match: 4. Written as DNA, the CDR3 is TGCAGTGCTAAGACGGACAGGGAAGCTTTCTTT. Its protein product is CSAKTDREAFF.

The J gene is TRBJ2-2, the V gene TRBV5-1, with 7 nucleotides matching TRBD1. Germline V CDR1 and CDR2: SGHRS, YFSETQ. The CDR3 totals 15 residues. Germline trimming cut 4 bases from V and 1 base from J; bases unmatched to any gene: 4. In nucleotides, the CDR3 is TGCGCCAGCAGCCGGGACAGTAGGAACACCGGGGAGCTGTTTTTT. Encoded protein: CASSRDSRNTGELFF. Drawing the rest from reference TRBV5-1 and TRBJ2-2, the complete variable domain is KAGVTQTPRYLIKTRGQQVTLSCSPISGHRSVSWYQQTPGQGLQFLFEYFSETQRNKGNFPGRFSGRQFSNSRSEMNVSTLELGDSALYLCASSRDSRNTGELFFGEGSRLTVL.

The chain couples TRBV7-9 to TRBJ2-3; TRBD2 is a possible D gene (5 bases). V lost 7 bases, J lost 6 bases, and 17 bases lay in between. This CDR3 is 14 amino acids long. CDR1 and CDR2 from the germline V gene are SEHNR and FQNEAQ (reference sequence). In nucleotides, the CDR3 is TGTGCCAGCAACCGGATCGGAGGCGGGGATACGCAGTATTTT. Protein: CASNRIGGGDTQYF.

The chain carries TRBV9 and TRBJ2-5; 10 bases fit TRBD2. The CDR3 has 15 residues. In germline, CDR1 is SGDLS, CDR2 YYNGEE. V shed 6 bases, J shed 0 bases, and the junction held 5 bases outside the gene matches. The CDR3 nucleotides are TGTGCCAGCAATTTAGCGGGAGGCCACCAAGAGACCCAGTACTTC. The encoded protein is CASNLAGGHQETQYF.

V and J are TRBV6-4 and TRBJ2-2; tentatively, D is TRBD2 (6 bases). The CDR3 is 15 residues long. The germline V and J ends were trimmed by 5 bases and 3 bases, with 13 bases remaining between them. Looked up from germline, CDR1 is MRHNA and CDR2 is SNTAGT. The CDR3: CASSILASDTGELFF. The CDR3 nucleotides are TGTGCCAGCAGTATACTAGCTAGCGACACCGGGGAGCTGTTTTTT.

CDR3 sequence reads: CASSWGLADEQYF. CDR3 DNA sequence: TGCGCCAGCAGCTGGGGACTAGCGGACGAGCAGTACTTC. The V call is TRBV5-1, the J call TRBJ2-7; 11 bases are shared with TRBD2. With 3 bases clipped from V and 5 bases from J, the junction kept 1 base outside the gene matches. This CDR3 region has 13 residues. The V gene's germline CDR1 is SGHRS and CDR2 YFSETQ.

This chain uses TRBV7-2 with TRBJ2-7, with 11 bases identical to TRBD2. The V gene end was trimmed by 7 bases and the J gene end by 3 bases; junction bases not matched to a gene: 5. CDR3 length equals 14 residues. CDR1 SGHTA and CDR2 FQGNSA come from the germline V gene. The CDR3 loop reads CASTLAGGVYEQYF. The CDR3 DNA sequence: TGTGCCAGCACGTTAGCGGGAGGGGTCTACGAGCAGTACTTC.

CDR3 region: CASLSRNNYGYTF. The CDR3 bases are TGTGCCAGCTTATCCAGGAATAACTATGGCTACACCTTC. This chain joins TRBV28 and TRBJ1-2; D not resolved. The CDR3 runs 13 residues. Germline V lookup: CDR1 MDHEN, CDR2 SYDVKM. With 8 bases removed from V and 1 base from J, the gap between germline ends came to 11 bases.

This sequence joins TRBV6-5 and TRBJ1-2; D remains ambiguous. This CDR3 spans 13 amino acids. The V gene lost 7 bases and the J gene lost 2 bases, with 11 bases spanning the gap. Germline V gene sequence: CDR1 MNHEY, CDR2 SVGAGI. The CDR3 region has the DNA TGTGCCAGCACCCTAGGAGGGAACTATGGCTACACCTTC. Amino acids: CASTLGGNYGYTF.

This chain joins TRBV19 and TRBJ2-7, with 7 bases that match TRBD2. The CDR3 consists of 16 residues. Germline assignment: CDR1 LNHDA and CDR2 SQIVND (reference sequence). V dropped 7 bases and J dropped 0; count of bases not matched to a gene: 12. The CDR3 spells CASKITGGTNSYEQYF. CDR3 nucleotides: TGTGCCAGTAAAATTACTGGCGGGACTAACTCCTACGAGCAGTACTTC.

This chain uses TRBV27 with TRBJ1-1; 7 nucleotides match TRBD1. CDR1 is MNHEY, CDR2 SMNVEV, per germline (reference sequence). The CDR3 sequence is 16 residues long. The J segment lost 3 bases and the V segment lost 4 bases, leaving 11 bases of the junction unmatched. The DNA of the CDR3 is TGTGCCAGCAGTTATCATACAGGGGCTTGGGACACTGAAGCTTTCTTT. Its protein is CASSYHTGAWDTEAFF.

CDR3 protein: CAWSAGLVREQYF. The CDR3 DNA reads TGTGCCTGGAGTGCGGGACTAGTGAGGGAGCAGTACTTC. The rearrangement joins TRBV30 to TRBJ2-7, with 8 bases that match TRBD2. The CDR3 runs to 13 residues. Germline CDR1 is GTSNPN and CDR2 is SVGIG (reference sequence). The ends lost 1 base at V and 7 bases at J; junction bases unmatched: 6.

V usage is TRBV19 and J usage is TRBJ1-5; possibly TRBD1 for D (6 bases). The V end was cut by 7 bases, the J end by 4 bases, with 20 bases between. This CDR3 comprises 16 residues. CDR1 is LNHDA and CDR2 is SQIVND in the germline V gene (reference sequence). This chain's CDR3 is CASNAAERQGNQPQHF. The CDR3 DNA sequence: TGTGCCAGTAATGCCGCGGAGAGGCAGGGGAATCAGCCCCAGCATTTT. The complete variable domain, with remaining parts taken from reference TRBV19 and TRBJ1-5, reads DGGITQSPKYLFRKEGQNVTLSCEQNLNHDAMYWYRQDPGQGLRLIYYSQIVNDFQKGDIAEGYSVSREKKESFPLTVTSAQKNPTAFYLCASNAAERQGNQPQHFGDGTRLSIL.

The rearrangement joins TRBV6-5 to TRBJ1-4; D is ambiguous. Germline assignment: CDR1 MNHEY and CDR2 SVGAGI. This CDR3 is built from 13 residues. V was cut by 5 bases and J by 7 bases, with 11 bases left in between. The CDR3 spells CASSPERGEKLFF. In nucleotides, the CDR3 is TGTGCCAGCAGTCCCGAACGAGGTGAAAAACTGTTTTTT.

The chain is built from TRBV4-3 and TRBJ2-7, with 7 positions matching TRBD2. V lost 1 base and J lost 3; bases outside the gene matches: 6. Germline V gives CDR1 LGHNA, CDR2 YSLEER. The CDR3 is 15 amino acids. CDR3 sequence reads: CASSQGPGRDYEQYF. The CDR3 DNA is TGCGCCAGCAGCCAAGGTCCAGGGAGGGACTACGAGCAGTACTTC.

The chain is built from TRBV7-2 and TRBJ2-7; TRBD1 aligns across 8 bases. This CDR3 spans 15 amino acids. V dropped 4 bases and J dropped 3; count of bases not matched to a gene: 8. Germline V gene lookup returns CDR1 SGHTA and CDR2 FQGNSA. The CDR3 protein is CASSSQGAGIYEQYF. Written as DNA, the CDR3 is TGTGCCAGCAGCTCTCAGGGGGCGGGAATCTACGAGCAGTACTTC.

This chain connects TRBV4-2 to TRBJ2-1, with 10 bases matching TRBD1. V dropped 0 bases and J dropped 8; count of bases not matched to a gene: 4. From germline, CDR1 is LGHNA and CDR2 YNFKEQ. This CDR3 has 15 residues. CDR3 nucleotide sequence: TGTGCCAGCAGCCAAGAGGGACAGGGGACGGATGAGCAGTTCTTC. Its protein product is CASSQEGQGTDEQFF.

This chain connects TRBV6-1 to TRBJ1-5, with 8 bases lining up with TRBD1. Germline CDR1 is MNHNS and CDR2 is SASEGT. V lost 5 bases to trimming and J lost 5 bases; unmatched junction nucleotides: 5. The CDR3 is made up of 14 amino acids. CDR3 loop: CASSLGQGHQPQHF. The CDR3 bases are TGTGCCAGCAGTCTCGGACAGGGCCATCAGCCCCAGCATTTT.